Listed here is a single T cell receptor beta chain. Antigen unknown. V shed 4 bases and J shed 2 bases, with 9 bases lying between them. Germline CDR1 reads SGHVS; CDR2 reads FQNEAQ. The CDR3 covers 13 residues. Libraries were prepared by immunoSEQ multiplex PCR; TCRdb keeps only in-frame clonotypes and omits some of them. This table has 140,000 or so clones, roughly 92% appearing once. These data belong to a study of T cell responses to AZD1222 COVID-19 vaccine. General study findings and limits: Among spike-specific TCRs, nearly half reportedly target unmutated variant regions.

The chain carries TRBV7-8 and TRBJ2-7; D might be TRBD1 (6 bases). The sample here was peripheral blood, taken on day 0 of AZD1222 vaccination. The receptor was derived from an adult in good health. CDR3 in DNA: TGTGCCAGCAGCTCCGGGACACCCTACGAGCAGTACTTC. Residues: CASSSGTPYEQYF.